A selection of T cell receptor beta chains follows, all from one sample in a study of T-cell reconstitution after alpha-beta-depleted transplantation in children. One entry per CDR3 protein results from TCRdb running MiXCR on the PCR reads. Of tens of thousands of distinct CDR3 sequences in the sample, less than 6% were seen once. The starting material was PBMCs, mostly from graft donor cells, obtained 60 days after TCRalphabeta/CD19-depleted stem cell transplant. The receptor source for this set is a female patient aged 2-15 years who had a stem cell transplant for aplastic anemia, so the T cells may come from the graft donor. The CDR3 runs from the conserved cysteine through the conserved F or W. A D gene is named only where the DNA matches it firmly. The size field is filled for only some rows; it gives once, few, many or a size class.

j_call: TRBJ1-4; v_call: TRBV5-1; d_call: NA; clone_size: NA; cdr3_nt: TGCGCCAGCAGCTTGGTTGGGGGGGCGGAGGAAAAACTGTTTTTT; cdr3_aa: CASSLVGGAEEKLFF
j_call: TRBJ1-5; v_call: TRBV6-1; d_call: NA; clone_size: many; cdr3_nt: TGTGCCAGCAGTGACAGGGATCAGCCCCAGCATTTT; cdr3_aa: CASSDRDQPQHF
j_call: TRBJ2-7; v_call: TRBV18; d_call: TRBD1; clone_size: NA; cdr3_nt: TGTGCCAGCTCACGCCAGGACAGGCCTCTTACCTACGATCAGTACTTC; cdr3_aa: CASSRQDRPLTYDQYF
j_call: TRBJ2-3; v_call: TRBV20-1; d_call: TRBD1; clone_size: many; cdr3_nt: TGCAGTGCGGGACAGAATACGCAGTATTTT; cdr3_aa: CSAGQNTQYF
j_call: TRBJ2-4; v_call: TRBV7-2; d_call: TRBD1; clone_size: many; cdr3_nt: TGTGCCAGCAGCTTGGACAGGGGGAGCATTCAGTACTTC; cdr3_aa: CASSLDRGSIQYF
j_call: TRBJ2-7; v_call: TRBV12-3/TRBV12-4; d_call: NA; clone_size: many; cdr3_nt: TGTGCCAGTAAGGAACAGGGGGGGTCCTACGAGCAGTACTTC; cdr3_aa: CASKEQGGSYEQYF
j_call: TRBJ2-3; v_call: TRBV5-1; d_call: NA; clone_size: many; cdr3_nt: TGCGCCAGCAGCTTCGGGGGCCGGGATACGCAGTATTTT; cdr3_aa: CASSFGGRDTQYF
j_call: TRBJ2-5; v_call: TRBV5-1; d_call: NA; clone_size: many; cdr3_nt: TGCGCCAGCAGCCTCTTATCAGGACCTTCGGCCCAGTACTTC; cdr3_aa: CASSLLSGPSAQYF
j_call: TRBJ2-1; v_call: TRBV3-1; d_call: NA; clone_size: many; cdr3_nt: TGTGCCAGCAGCCTACAGGCCCTTAATGAGCAGTTCTTC; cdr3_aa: CASSLQALNEQFF
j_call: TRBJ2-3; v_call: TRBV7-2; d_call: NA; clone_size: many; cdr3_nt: TGTGCCAGCAGTTCTTTGGGGGGCATCGATACGCAGTATTTT; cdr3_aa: CASSSLGGIDTQYF
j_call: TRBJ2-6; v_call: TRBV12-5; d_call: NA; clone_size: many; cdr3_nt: TGTGCTAGTGGTTTGGTACTTGGCAGGGGTGTCTCTGGGGCCAACGTCCTGACTTTC; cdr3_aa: CASGLVLGRGVSGANVLTF
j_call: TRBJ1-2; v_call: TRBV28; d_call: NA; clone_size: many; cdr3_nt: TGTGCCAGCAGTTTAGGGTCAGGTAACTATGGCTACACCTTC; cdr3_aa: CASSLGSGNYGYTF
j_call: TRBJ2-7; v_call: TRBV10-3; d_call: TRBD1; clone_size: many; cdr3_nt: TGTGCCATCAGTGATTGGACAGGGGGCGCCAACGAGCAGTACTTC; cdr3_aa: CAISDWTGGANEQYF
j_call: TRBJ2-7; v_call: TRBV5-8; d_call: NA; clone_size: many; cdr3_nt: TGTGCCAGCAGCTTGGACGGCCCCTACGAGCAGTACTTC; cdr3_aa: CASSLDGPYEQYF
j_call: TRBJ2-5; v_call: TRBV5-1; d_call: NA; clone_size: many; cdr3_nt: TGCGCCAGCAGCTTGGATCCGGGGTCGGGGGAGACCCAGTACTTC; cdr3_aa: CASSLDPGSGETQYF
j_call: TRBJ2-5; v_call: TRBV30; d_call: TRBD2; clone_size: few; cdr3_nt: TGTGCCTGGGGCGGGGGGGGGATTCAAGAGACCCAGTACTTC; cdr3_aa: CAWGGGGIQETQYF
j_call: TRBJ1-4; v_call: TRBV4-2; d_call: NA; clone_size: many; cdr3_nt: TGTGCCAGCAGCCCCCGCCCGGGCGCAACTAATGAAAAACTGTTTTTT; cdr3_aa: CASSPRPGATNEKLFF
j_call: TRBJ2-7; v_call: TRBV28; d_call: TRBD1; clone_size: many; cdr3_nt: TGTGCCAGCAGTTCCGGGACAGGGGTTCCATACGAGCAGTACTTC; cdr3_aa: CASSSGTGVPYEQYF
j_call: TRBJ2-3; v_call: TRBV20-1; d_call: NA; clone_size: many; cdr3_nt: TGCAGTGCTAGACAGCAGGGCTTGGATACGCAGTATTTT; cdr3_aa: CSARQQGLDTQYF
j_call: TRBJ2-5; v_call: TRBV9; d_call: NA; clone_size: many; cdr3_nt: TGTGCCAGCAGCCCCTCCCCGGGGGTGCAAGAGACCCAGTACTTC; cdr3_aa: CASSPSPGVQETQYF
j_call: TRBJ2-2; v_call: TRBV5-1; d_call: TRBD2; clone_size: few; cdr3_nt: TGCGCCAGCAGCTTGGATAAAAGCGGGAGAGTCACCGGGGAGCTGTTTTTT; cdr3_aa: CASSLDKSGRVTGELFF
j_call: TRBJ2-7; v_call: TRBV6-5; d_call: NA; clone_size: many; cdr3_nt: TGTGCCAGCAGCTTCCGGGACGGAACCTACGAGCAGTACTTC; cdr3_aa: CASSFRDGTYEQYF
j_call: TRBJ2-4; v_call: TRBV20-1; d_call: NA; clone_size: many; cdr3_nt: TGCAGTACAAAGGACAGAGCCAAAAACATTCAGTACTTC; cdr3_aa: CSTKDRAKNIQYF
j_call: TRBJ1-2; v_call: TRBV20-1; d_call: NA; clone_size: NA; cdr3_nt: TGCAGTGCTAGAGTCCGCTCGGGCTACACCTTC; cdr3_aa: CSARVRSGYTF
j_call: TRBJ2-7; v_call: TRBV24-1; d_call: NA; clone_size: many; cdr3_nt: TGTGCCACCAGTCCATCATATGCCTACGAGCAGTACTTC; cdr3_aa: CATSPSYAYEQYF
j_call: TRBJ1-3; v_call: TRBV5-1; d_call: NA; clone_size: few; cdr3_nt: TGCGCCAGCAGCTTGGCCGAACAGGGAAGAGTCCGACCCTCTCCGAGCCCCATATATTTT; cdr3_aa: CASSLAEQGRVRPSPSPIYF
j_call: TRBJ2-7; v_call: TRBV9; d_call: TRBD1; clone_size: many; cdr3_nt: TGTGCCAGCAGCCCTGGGACAGTGAGCTCCTACGAGCAGTACTTC; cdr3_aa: CASSPGTVSSYEQYF